This T cell receptor beta chain was sequenced in a study of shared clonotypes between healthy human individuals. Study outcomes and limitations: The sole specimen, blood, was sampled, and tissue repertoires likely differ. Large sequencing depth failed to make sorted-subset sequencing complete, rarefaction showed. The study found lower generation probabilities in non-shared clonotypes than in those shared by all four donors.

Details on this clone: Its antigen remains unidentified.

CDR3 length: 15 amino acids. The germline CDR1 and CDR2 sequences are ENHRY and SYGVKD. Between the trimmed V and J ends, which lost 2 bases and 1 base, there was a span of 11 bases. Measured with immunoSEQ multiplex PCR; TCRdb has only the in-frame clones, and not every one. The table includes some 2.1 million clones, 85% to 95% detected once. The material sequenced was naive CD4+ T cells sorted from blood. Noted subset: CD45RA+ positively selected. The clonotype comes from a man aged 18 to 30 in good health. This chain uses TRBV10-3 with TRBJ1-1; D uncertain. CDR3 amino acids: CAISEGQAGNTEAFF. DNA for the CDR3: TGTGCCATCAGTGAGGGGCAGGCGGGGAACACTGAAGCTTTCTTT.